This T cell receptor beta chain was obtained from a study of shared clonotypes between healthy human individuals. Some clones are missing from TCRdb's copy, which holds only in-frame ones; the method was immunoSEQ multiplex PCR. Of 2 million to 2.5 million clones in the sample, roughly 94% were seen once. The CDR3 is made up of 14 amino acids. CDR1 and CDR2 (germline): MDHEN, SYDVKM. The ends were cut back, 6 bases at V and 2 bases at J, with 14 bases in the middle. The clonotype comes from a man aged 18 to 29 in good health. The chain combines TRBV28 with TRBJ2-7; a weak D match, TRBD1 (6 bases). The sample consisted of naive CD4+ T cells sorted from blood. Subset noted: CD45RA+ positively selected. As DNA, the CDR3 is TGTGCCAGCAGGCGACAGGTAGTCGCCTACGAGCAGTACTTC. This encodes CASRRQVVAYEQYF.